The 4 T cell receptor beta chains presented below share a single source sample, sequenced in a study of T cell responses to AZD1222 COVID-19 vaccine. The table came from immunoSEQ multiplex PCR; TCRdb's copy has only in-frame clones and leaves some out. The table shows more than 100,000 clones, with roughly 90% occurring only once. Here the sequenced sample was peripheral blood, taken 28 days after the second AZD1222 dose. These receptors came from an adult who received the AZD1222 COVID-19 vaccine.

The genes are TRBV21-1 and TRBJ2-5; the table assigns TRBD2, which was not confirmed against the DNA. TRBV21-1 corresponds to a pseudogene. The length of the CDR3 is 13 residues. CDR3 in DNA: TGTGCCAGCAGCAAAGTTACCGGGGAGACCCAGTACTTC. Its translation: CASSKVTGETQYF.

The chain links TRBV10-3 to TRBJ2-1; maybe TRBD2 (7 bases). Per germline, CDR1 ENHRY and CDR2 SYGVKD. There are 17 residues in the CDR3. V lost 7 bases, J lost 4 bases, and 23 bases lay in between. The CDR3 region is CAIKPGRGEWSYNEQFF. CDR3 nucleotides: TGTGCCATCAAGCCGGGGAGGGGGGAGTGGTCTTACAATGAGCAGTTCTTC.

The table lists this clone with a few counts. The CDR3 here is CATNAGANTEAFF. The CDR3, as DNA: TGTGCCACCAACGCAGGTGCGAACACTGAAGCTTTCTTT. The genes are TRBV24-1 and TRBJ1-1; D gene unclear. CDR1 is KGHDR and CDR2 is SFDVKD in the germline V gene. The CDR3 runs 13 residues. Trimming took off 8 bases at V and 1 base at J, with 10 bases between the two ends.

The chain joins TRBV5-6 to TRBJ2-1, with TRBD1 matching 11 bases. Per the germline V gene, CDR1 is SGHDT and CDR2 is YYEEEE. The CDR3 is made up of 16 amino acids. Germline trimming cut 4 bases from V and 5 bases from J; bases unmatched to any gene: 8. The CDR3 region has the DNA TGTGCCAGCAGCGGAGTGGGACAGGGGGTCAACAATGAGCAGTTCTTC. Translating gives CASSGVGQGVNNEQFF.